The subject of this entry is one T cell receptor beta chain. The table came from immunoSEQ multiplex PCR; TCRdb's copy has only in-frame clones and leaves some out. The sample records more than 15,000 clones, 85% to 90% being singletons. The data originate from a study of T cell changes during pregnancy in multiple sclerosis. This specimen consisted of CD8+ T cells from peripheral blood mononuclear cells, obtained in the third trimester of pregnancy. The receptor comes from a female donor in good health, enrolled as a control in a pregnancy study.

CDR3 coding DNA: TGTGCCAGCAGTCTCCGCGGGGGCGGGATTTACAATGAGCAGTTCTTC. This gives the protein CASSLRGGGIYNEQFF. The rearrangement joins TRBV2 to TRBJ2-1, with D tentatively TRBD2 (7 bases). The CDR3 is 16 amino acids. In germline, CDR1 is SNHLY, CDR2 FYNNEI. Trimming shortened V by 5 bases and J by 4 bases, and 18 bases separated the two germline ends.